Following are 10 T cell receptor beta chains from one sample sequenced in a study of blood T cell repertoires in COVID-19. Libraries were prepared by immunoSEQ multiplex PCR; TCRdb keeps only in-frame clonotypes and omits some of them. The sample has fewer than 700,000 clones; 85% to 90% are singletons. Material: peripheral blood. These receptors were collected from a woman in her fifties or sixties with COVID-19, enrolled during active disease.

The J gene is TRBJ2-5, the V gene TRBV29-1, with D perhaps TRBD2 (5 bases). This CDR3 comprises 11 residues. Deletions cut 6 bases from V and 5 bases from J, with 10 bases between. Per germline, CDR1 SQVTM and CDR2 ANQGSEA. The CDR3 loop reads CSVGWEETQYF. CDR3 nucleotides: TGCAGCGTGGGCTGGGAGGAGACCCAGTACTTC. The full variable domain, with the rest looked up from reference TRBV29-1 and TRBJ2-5, is SAVISQKPSRDICQRGTSLTIQCQVDSQVTMMFWYRQQPGQSLTLIATANQGSEATYESGFVIDKFPISRPNLTFSTLTVSNMSPEDSSIYLCSVGWEETQYFGPGTRLLVL.

The gene calls are TRBV11-2 and TRBJ2-2, with D possibly TRBD2 on 5 matching bases. The germline CDR1 and CDR2 sequences are SGHAT and FQNNGV. Between the trimmed V and J ends, which lost 6 bases and 4 bases, there was a span of 12 bases. This CDR3 has 14 residues. CDR3: CASRTYSGTGELFF. Written as DNA, the CDR3 is TGTGCCAGCAGAACTTACAGCGGCACCGGGGAGCTGTTTTTT.

V usage is TRBV18 and J usage is TRBJ1-5; 9 positions match TRBD1. The length of the CDR3 is 16 residues. The germline V gene encodes CDR1 KGHSH and CDR2 LQKENI. The trim removed 3 bases at V and 6 bases at J, leaving 9 bases unmatched. The CDR3 sequence: CASSPEQGAEGQPQHF. The CDR3 region has the DNA TGTGCCAGCTCACCGGAACAGGGGGCCGAGGGTCAGCCCCAGCATTTT.

This sequence joins TRBV5-5 and TRBJ2-3; tentatively, D is TRBD1 (5 bases). V dropped 2 bases and J dropped 2 bases, with 9 bases sitting between them. Germline CDR1 SGHKS, CDR2 YYEKEE (reference sequence). This CDR3 spans 14 amino acids. CDR3 sequence reads: CASSLVDTTDTQYF. CDR3 DNA sequence: TGTGCCAGCAGCTTAGTGGACACCACAGATACGCAGTATTTT.

The chain links TRBV4-1 to TRBJ1-4; 9 nucleotides match TRBD1. The V gene end was trimmed by 3 bases and the J gene end by 5 bases; junction bases not matched to a gene: 7. The CDR3 sequence is 16 residues long. Germline CDR1 MGHRA, CDR2 YSYEKL. In nucleotides, the CDR3 is TGCGCCAGCAGCCATGACCGAGGGACAGGGAATGAAAAACTGTTTTTT. It codes for CASSHDRGTGNEKLFF.

This clone was seen a handful of times. The DNA of the CDR3 is TGTGCCAGTAGCCCCGGGACAGGGGGAAGTAACACCATATATTTT. Translating it yields CASSPGTGGSNTIYF. The chain links TRBV19 to TRBJ1-3, with 11 bases that match TRBD1. The CDR3 runs to 15 residues. The V segment lost 6 bases and the J segment 7 bases; nucleotides outside the gene matches: 8. Per the germline V gene, CDR1 is LNHDA and CDR2 is SQIVND (reference sequence). The full variable domain, completed using reference TRBV19 and TRBJ1-3, is DGGITQSPKYLFRKEGQNVTLSCEQNLNHDAMYWYRQDPGQGLRLIYYSQIVNDFQKGDIAEGYSVSREKKESFPLTVTSAQKNPTAFYLCASSPGTGGSNTIYFGEGSWLTVV.

The V call is TRBV30, the J call TRBJ2-7, with D perhaps TRBD1 (6 bases). The germline V gene has CDR1 GTSNPN and CDR2 SVGIG (reference sequence). The V gene lost 5 bases and the J gene lost 3 bases, with 14 bases spanning the gap. The CDR3 is made up of 13 amino acids. This CDR3 reads CAWAAGDGYEQYF. CDR3 coding DNA: TGTGCCTGGGCCGCAGGGGATGGCTACGAGCAGTACTTC.

V and J are TRBV2 and TRBJ1-4; D perhaps matches TRBD1 (6 bases). The germline CDR1 and CDR2 sequences are SNHLY and FYNNEI. The germline V and J ends were trimmed by 6 bases and 4 bases, with 15 bases remaining between them. There are 15 residues in the CDR3. The CDR3 here is CASRASRGGNEKLFF. In DNA, the CDR3 is TGTGCCAGCAGGGCCTCCAGGGGCGGTAATGAAAAACTGTTTTTT. The entire variable domain, with the rest obtained from reference TRBV2 and TRBJ1-4, is as follows: EPEVTQTPSHQVTQMGQEVILRCVPISNHLYFYWYRQILGQKVEFLVSFYNNEISEKSEIFDDQFSVERPDGSNFTLKIRSTKLEDSAMYFCASRASRGGNEKLFFGSGTQLSVL.

This clone was recorded at least ten times. This rearrangement joins TRBV6-5 to TRBJ2-3; 8 nucleotides line up with TRBD1. Germline assignment: CDR1 MNHEY and CDR2 SVGAGI. Trimming took 6 bases from V and 4 from J; bases not matched to a gene: 9. The CDR3 covers 15 residues. The CDR3, as DNA: TGTGCCAGCAGCCTCCGGGACAGGCTAGCAGATACGCAGTATTTT. Encoded protein: CASSLRDRLADTQYF.

The chain recombines TRBV5-6 with TRBJ2-6; perhaps TRBD1 as D (6 bases). Germline CDR1 reads SGHDT; CDR2 reads YYEEEE. This CDR3 is 15 amino acids long. Trimming took 1 base from V and 2 from J, leaving 7 bases between them. In DNA, the CDR3 is TGTGCCAGCAGCTTGACAGGGACTGGGGCCAACGTCCTGACTTTC. Protein sequence: CASSLTGTGANVLTF. The full variable domain, in which reference TRBV5-6 and TRBJ2-6 provide the parts outside the CDR3, is DAGVTQSPTHLIKTRGQQVTLRCSPKSGHDTVSWYQQALGQGPQFIFQYYEEEERQRGNFPDRFSGHQFPNYSSELNVNALLLGDSALYLCASSLTGTGANVLTFGAGSRLTVL.